The clone carrying this TCR beta chain came up many times. This entry comes from a study of early T cells in non-severe SARS-CoV-2 infection. Germline assignment: CDR1 LGHNA and CDR2 YSLEER. The CDR3 is 16 residues long. The V end was cut by 0 bases, the J end by 4 bases, with 15 bases between. TCRdb analysed the 5' RACE reads with MiXCR anew, one entry per CDR3 protein. The sample yields 55,000 to 75,000 distinct CDR3 sequences, around 13% seen once. The rearrangement links TRBV4-3 to TRBJ1-2, with D maybe TRBD1 (6 bases). This TCR was sampled from an adult who was a healthcare worker with PCR-confirmed SARS-CoV-2 infection or an uninfected control (not recorded which). Sequenced material: whole blood. The CDR3 sequence: CASSQDLSQTGYGYTF. DNA of the CDR3: TGCGCCAGCAGCCAAGATCTTAGCCAGACAGGCTATGGCTACACCTTC.